These 28 T cell receptor beta chains came from one sample sequenced in a study of blood T cell repertoires in COVID-19. Method: immunoSEQ multiplex PCR; TCRdb's copy keeps in-frame clones and lacks some. This table holds tens of thousands of clones, roughly 78% found once. The sequenced material came from peripheral blood. The receptors come from a human donor in a cohort sampled during active COVID-19.

The chain combines TRBV18 with TRBJ2-7; TRBD1 aligns across 9 bases. This CDR3 spans 15 amino acids. Germline CDR1 and CDR2: KGHSH and LQKENI. V shed 3 bases, J shed 6 bases, and the junction held 9 bases outside the gene matches. The DNA of the CDR3 is TGTGCCAGCTCACCTGGACAGGGGAGTATGCGCGAGCAGTACTTC. It translates to CASSPGQGSMREQYF.

The V gene is TRBV6-1, the J gene TRBJ1-4; D may be TRBD1 (5 bases). CDR1 and CDR2 (germline): MNHNS, SASEGT. This CDR3 has 15 residues. V was shortened by 3 bases and J by 2 bases, with 10 bases between the two germline ends. This CDR3 reads CASSDRVMTNEKLFF. The CDR3 bases are TGTGCCAGCAGTGACAGGGTTATGACTAATGAAAAACTGTTTTTT.

This clone showed up just a few times. The rearrangement links TRBV7-7 to TRBJ2-2; 13 nucleotides match TRBD2. Germline CDR1 is SSHAT and CDR2 is FNYEAQ (reference sequence). The CDR3 consists of 18 residues. The ends lost 5 bases at V and 4 bases at J; junction bases unmatched: 10. CDR3 sequence reads: CASSPRTSGSRGTGELFF. CDR3 sequence (DNA): TGTGCCAGCAGCCCCCGGACTAGCGGGAGTCGAGGCACCGGGGAGCTGTTTTTT.

This rearrangement joins TRBV18 to TRBJ2-5, with 11 positions matching TRBD1. The CDR3 runs 13 residues. The junction had 0 bases not matched to a gene; V was cut back by 4 bases and J by 5 bases. In germline, CDR1 is KGHSH, CDR2 LQKENI. This CDR3 is CASSRDRGETQYF. The CDR3, as DNA: TGTGCCAGCTCACGGGACAGGGGGGAGACCCAGTACTTC.

The chain carries TRBV15 and TRBJ1-1; D is possibly TRBD1 (6 bases). V was pared by 2 bases and J by 4 bases, with 11 bases between. The CDR3 runs to 14 residues. The germline V gene encodes CDR1 LNHNV and CDR2 YYDKDF (reference sequence). CDR3 sequence: CATSRYRELTEAFF. Written as DNA, the CDR3 is TGTGCCACCAGCAGATACAGGGAACTCACTGAAGCTTTCTTT.

The rearrangement links TRBV30 to TRBJ2-7; possibly TRBD2 for D (5 bases). Germline V CDR1 and CDR2: GTSNPN, SVGIG (reference sequence). The CDR3 sequence is 13 residues long. Trimming took off 3 bases at V and 2 bases at J, with 11 bases between the two ends. The CDR3 is CAWSLAGAYEQYF. As DNA, the CDR3 is TGTGCCTGGAGCCTAGCTGGGGCCTACGAGCAGTACTTC.

With regard to this clone: The same CDR3 also results from other DNA sequences found in this sample. This chain joins TRBV19 and TRBJ2-7, with 8 bases identical to TRBD1. The CDR3 is 13 amino acids. Germline lookup yields CDR1 LNHDA and CDR2 SQIVND (reference sequence). V trimming: 6 bases; J trimming: 3 bases; junction bases outside the gene matches: 4. The CDR3 spells CASSRDRSYEQYF. DNA for the CDR3: TGTGCCAGTAGCCGGGACAGGAGCTACGAGCAGTACTTC.

V is TRBV7-9 and J is TRBJ2-3; 8 bases align to TRBD1. Germline lookup yields CDR1 SEHNR and CDR2 FQNEAQ (reference sequence). J gave up 15 bases and V 5 bases, and 10 bases lay outside the gene matches. CDR3 size: 12 residues. The CDR3 sequence: CASSLIRGREYF. DNA of the CDR3: TGTGCCAGCAGCCTTATCAGGGGGCGGGAATATTTT.

This sequence joins TRBV29-1 and TRBJ1-3; maybe TRBD1 (5 bases). Germline CDR1 SQVTM, CDR2 ANQGSEA. This CDR3 spans 14 amino acids. V was shortened by 5 bases and J by 0 bases, with 11 bases between the two germline ends. The DNA of the CDR3 is TGCAGCGTTCGACAGAAAAGCTCTGGAAACACCATATATTTT. It translates to CSVRQKSSGNTIYF.

The chain carries TRBV19 and TRBJ2-3, with D perhaps TRBD2 (5 bases). The V and J ends lost 1 base and 4 bases respectively, with 6 bases between them. CDR1 and CDR2 from the germline V gene are LNHDA and SQIVND (reference sequence). CDR3 size: 13 residues. The chain's CDR3 is CASSIVRADTQYF. The CDR3 bases are TGTGCCAGTAGTATAGTGCGGGCAGATACGCAGTATTTT. The full variable domain, with the rest looked up from reference TRBV19 and TRBJ2-3, is DGGITQSPKYLFRKEGQNVTLSCEQNLNHDAMYWYRQDPGQGLRLIYYSQIVNDFQKGDIAEGYSVSREKKESFPLTVTSAQKNPTAFYLCASSIVRADTQYFGPGTRLTVL.

The chain has TRBV6-5 and TRBJ1-5, with D tentatively TRBD1 (5 bases). The CDR3 spans 15 residues. Germline values: CDR1 MNHEY, CDR2 SVGAGI. Trimming cost V 2 bases and J 2 bases, with 10 bases left between them. CDR3 in DNA: TGTGCCAGCAGTTACGGGGGGGGAGGCAATCAGCCCCAGCATTTT. It is translated as CASSYGGGGNQPQHF.

The chain has TRBV11-3 and TRBJ2-1, with 9 bases identical to TRBD1. The CDR3 totals 16 residues. The V gene end was trimmed by 1 base and the J gene end by 9 bases; junction bases not matched to a gene: 10. The germline gives CDR1 SGHNT, CDR2 YENEEA. CDR3 sequence: CASSLVGQGRTVEQFF. CDR3 nucleotide sequence: TGTGCCAGCAGCTTAGTTGGACAGGGGAGAACAGTTGAGCAGTTCTTC.

The chain links TRBV29-1 to TRBJ1-1; TRBD1 agrees at 9 bases. From germline, CDR1 is SQVTM and CDR2 ANQGSEA. With 7 bases clipped from V and 0 bases from J, the junction kept 6 bases outside the gene matches. The length of the CDR3 is 14 residues. Here the CDR3 reads CSASGTGLNTEAFF. The CDR3 DNA is TGCAGCGCCTCGGGGACAGGGTTGAACACTGAAGCTTTCTTT.

This clone was counted only a few times. The V call is TRBV5-6, the J call TRBJ2-7; 11 bases fit TRBD2. The CDR3 is 16 residues long. V lost 3 bases and J lost 2; bases outside the gene matches: 7. The germline V gene has CDR1 SGHDT and CDR2 YYEEEE. The DNA for the CDR3 is TGTGCCAGCAGCTCCGTACTAGCGGGAGTCGCCTACGAGCAGTACTTC. Protein: CASSSVLAGVAYEQYF.

The chain uses TRBV19 and TRBJ1-5, with 7 bases matching TRBD1. The length of the CDR3 is 15 residues. V lost 9 bases, J lost 3 bases, and 11 bases stayed unmatched. Germline-derived CDR1 and CDR2 are LNHDA and SQIVND (reference sequence). The CDR3 spells CASKGTDAANQPQHF. The CDR3 region has the DNA TGTGCCAGCAAAGGGACAGACGCGGCCAATCAGCCCCAGCATTTT.

This chain links TRBV29-1 with TRBJ2-1, with 9 bases aligning to TRBD1. V trimming: 7 bases; J trimming: 7 bases; junction bases outside the gene matches: 11. The CDR3 covers 14 residues. The germline CDR1 and CDR2 sequences are SQVTM and ANQGSEA. In DNA, the CDR3 is TGCAGCGCGAGCAAGGGACAGGGAAGGAATGAGCAGTTCTTC. It translates to CSASKGQGRNEQFF.

The chain recombines TRBV4-3 with TRBJ2-3; weak D call: TRBD2 (6 bases). Between the trimmed V and J ends, which lost 5 bases and 1 base, there was a span of 16 bases. Germline loops: CDR1 LGHNA, CDR2 YSLEER. This CDR3 has 16 residues. The CDR3 protein is CASSSRVGSGTDTQYF. CDR3 sequence (DNA): TGCGCCAGCAGCTCCCGAGTCGGGAGTGGCACAGATACGCAGTATTTT.

J is TRBJ2-4 and V is TRBV30; 8 positions match TRBD1. After removal of 2 bases from V and 2 bases from J, the junction contained 5 bases not matched to a gene. The CDR3 loop spans 15 amino acids. In germline, CDR1 is GTSNPN, CDR2 SVGIG (reference sequence). As DNA, the CDR3 is TGTGCCTGGAGTATCGGCAGGGGGCCCAAAAACATTCAGTACTTC. Protein sequence: CAWSIGRGPKNIQYF.

A remark on this clone: One end of the junction varies from germline; a read error may be responsible. The chain employs TRBV18 and TRBJ2-7; 10 positions match TRBD1. The CDR3 is 15 residues long. The germline V gene has CDR1 KGHSH and CDR2 LQKENI. CDR3 residues: CASSPPTGGSDEQYF. DNA of the CDR3: TGTGCCAGCTCACCACCGACAGGGGGCTCCGACGAGCAGTACTTC.

The CDR3 DNA reads TGTGCCAGCAGCCACTCAGTGGGTGACACTGACTCCTATAATTCACCCCTCCACTTT. It codes for CASSHSVGDTDSYNSPLHF. The chain has TRBV6-6 and TRBJ1-6; the D is unclear. Between the trimmed V and J ends, which lost 6 bases and 0 bases, there was a span of 21 bases. Germline V gene data show CDR1 as MNHNY and CDR2 as SVGAGI (reference sequence). The CDR3 sequence is 19 residues long.

The table lists this clone with many counts. This rearrangement joins TRBV7-9 to TRBJ2-1, with 10 bases identical to TRBD2. Germline V gene data show CDR1 as SEHNR and CDR2 as FQNEAQ (reference sequence). The length of the CDR3 is 17 residues. With V trimmed by 2 bases and J by 7 bases, 11 bases remained unmatched. The CDR3 sequence: CASSLPTLAGGRNEQFF. CDR3 nucleotides: TGTGCCAGCAGCTTACCAACCTTAGCGGGAGGAAGGAATGAGCAGTTCTTC.

The chain uses TRBV11-3 and TRBJ1-2; the D gene is possibly TRBD1 (5 bases). Germline CDR1 reads SGHNT; CDR2 reads YENEEA. V shed 2 bases and J shed 4 bases, with 23 bases lying between them. The CDR3 consists of 18 residues. The CDR3 DNA is TGTGCCAGCAGCTTATCCCCGGGACGGGGGATAACAGGCTATGGCTACACCTTC. Protein: CASSLSPGRGITGYGYTF.

This clone was recorded only once. V and J are TRBV6-5 and TRBJ2-7; 10 bases agree with TRBD2. CDR3 length: 15 residues. V shed 6 bases, J shed 2 bases, and the junction held 7 bases outside the gene matches. CDR1 is MNHEY, CDR2 SVGAGI, per germline. CDR3 amino acids: CASRQAGGFPYEQYF. The CDR3, as DNA: TGTGCCAGCAGACAAGCGGGAGGGTTTCCCTACGAGCAGTACTTC.

This chain links TRBV4-3 with TRBJ2-7, with a weak D call TRBD1 (5 bases). The CDR3 consists of 15 residues. Germline V lookup: CDR1 LGHNA, CDR2 YSLEER. The V and J ends lost 4 bases and 6 bases respectively, with 19 bases between them. The CDR3 is CASSRPPDRFVEQYF. For the CDR3, the DNA is TGCGCCAGCAGCCGACCCCCTGACAGATTTGTCGAGCAGTACTTC.

This chain uses TRBV7-8 with TRBJ1-5, with D possibly TRBD1 on 5 matching bases. The V gene lost 4 bases and the J gene lost 7 bases, with 20 bases spanning the gap. This CDR3 contains 16 residues. Germline V lookup: CDR1 SGHVS, CDR2 FQNEAQ. The CDR3 sequence: CASSSGLSGRGQPQHF. As DNA, the CDR3 is TGTGCCAGCAGCTCAGGGCTGTCGGGACGGGGGCAGCCCCAGCATTTT.

The chain uses TRBV6-1 and TRBJ1-2, with 9 positions matching TRBD1. The CDR3 sequence is 16 residues long. The germline V gene has CDR1 MNHNS and CDR2 SASEGT. The trim removed 3 bases at V and 2 bases at J, leaving 7 bases unmatched. CDR3 in amino acids: CASSDQDRGRNYGYTF. DNA of the CDR3: TGTGCCAGCAGTGACCAGGACAGGGGCAGGAACTATGGCTACACCTTC.

The chain's CDR3 is CASRKDKNTGELFF. The CDR3 DNA sequence: TGTGCCAGCAGAAAAGACAAGAACACCGGGGAGCTGTTTTTT. This sequence joins TRBV2 and TRBJ2-2; no clear D gene. Trimming removed 6 bases from V and 1 base from J, with 9 bases in between. Germline V gives CDR1 SNHLY, CDR2 FYNNEI. The CDR3 runs 14 residues. The entire variable domain, with the rest obtained from reference TRBV2 and TRBJ2-2, is as follows: EPEVTQTPSHQVTQMGQEVILRCVPISNHLYFYWYRQILGQKVEFLVSFYNNEISEKSEIFDDQFSVERPDGSNFTLKIRSTKLEDSAMYFCASRKDKNTGELFFGEGSRLTVL.

This rearrangement joins TRBV18 to TRBJ2-1; 12 positions agree with TRBD2. CDR1 KGHSH and CDR2 LQKENI come from the germline V gene. V gave up 4 bases and J gave up 0 bases; unmatched junction bases: 7. This CDR3 is built from 18 residues. For the CDR3, the DNA is TGTGCCAGCTCACGGGGACTAGCGGGCCCTAGCTCCTACAATGAGCAGTTCTTC. This sequence encodes CASSRGLAGPSSYNEQFF.